This is a list of T cell receptor beta chains from one sample in a study of cytomegalovirus exposure and HLA in healthy donors. Generated by immunoSEQ multiplex PCR, the TCRdb table keeps only in-frame clones and is missing some. Of roughly 130,000 clones listed, roughly 77% were seen once; the top ten hold about 3.4%. Input material: PBMCs. Receptor source: a female donor in good health and CMV-seronegative. The CDR3 runs from the conserved cysteine through the conserved F or W. Fields, in order: J gene, V gene, CDR3 length, D gene, clone size, CDR3 protein, CDR3 DNA. A D gene is named only where the DNA matches it firmly. The size of a clone is reported for some rows only, either as once, few or many, or as a class for expanded clones.

TRBJ2-5	TRBV11-3	13	-	once	CASSLVSQETQYF	TGTGCCAGCAGCTTAGTCTCCCAAGAGACCCAGTACTTC
TRBJ1-4	TRBV19	14	TRBD1	-	CASSIGGGGEKLFF	TGTGCCAGTAGTATAGGAGGGGGCGGGGAAAAACTGTTTTTT
TRBJ2-3	TRBV5-1	15	-	-	CASSLEGDGTDTQYF	TGCGCCAGCAGCTTGGAGGGGGACGGCACAGATACGCAGTATTTT
TRBJ2-7	TRBV5-1	16	TRBD1	-	CASSFPPGTVSYEQYF	TGCGCCAGCAGCTTTCCGCCCGGGACAGTGAGTTACGAGCAGTACTTC
TRBJ1-2	TRBV30	14	-	few	CAWSLNRNSYGYTF	TGTGCCTGGAGTCTGAATCGAAACAGCTATGGCTACACCTTC
TRBJ1-6	TRBV18	14	-	-	CASSTGLYNSPLHF	TGTGCCAGCTCAACAGGGCTTTATAATTCACCCCTCCACTTT
TRBJ2-7	TRBV29-1	15	TRBD1	-	CSVEYRDRPSYEQYF	TGCAGCGTTGAATACCGGGACAGGCCATCCTACGAGCAGTACTTC
TRBJ1-1	TRBV27	15	-	-	CASKKLTGEDTEAFF	TGTGCCAGCAAAAAACTGACGGGTGAGGACACTGAAGCTTTCTTT
TRBJ2-2	TRBV9	15	TRBD2	-	CASSASGASTGELFF	TGTGCCAGCAGCGCTAGCGGGGCCTCCACCGGGGAGCTGTTTTTT
TRBJ2-7	TRBV13	14	TRBD2	-	CASSGLAGAYEQYF	TGTGCCAGCAGCGGACTAGCGGGGGCCTACGAGCAGTACTTC
TRBJ2-1	TRBV30	18	TRBD2	-	CASSPGLAGVGGYNEQFF	TGTGCCAGCAGCCCGGGACTAGCGGGAGTGGGGGGGTACAATGAGCAGTTCTTC
TRBJ2-1	TRBV5-1	16	-	-	CASSPDTSSSYNEQFF	TGCGCCAGCAGCCCAGACACGTCGAGCTCCTACAATGAGCAGTTCTTC
TRBJ1-5	TRBV19	14	-	-	CASSIAVRTGPQHF	TGTGCCAGTAGTATAGCGGTCAGAACGGGGCCCCAGCATTTT
TRBJ1-2	TRBV5-1	13	-	-	CASSFDKPYGYTF	TGCGCCAGCAGCTTCGACAAGCCCTATGGCTACACCTTC
TRBJ2-5	TRBV7-6	17	TRBD2	-	CASSLNHQGLRGETQYF	TGTGCCAGCAGCTTAAATCATCAGGGACTACGGGGGGAGACCCAGTACTTC
TRBJ2-7	TRBV29-1	14	TRBD1	once	CSVGLPGQTYEQYF	TGCAGCGTTGGGCTTCCGGGACAGACCTACGAGCAGTACTTC
TRBJ2-7	TRBV27	15	-	-	CASGPTAAPGYEQYF	TGTGCCAGCGGTCCTACCGCGGCCCCGGGTTACGAGCAGTACTTC
TRBJ2-7	TRBV5-4	15	TRBD2	-	CASSFRDYPTYEQYF	TGTGCCAGCAGCTTCCGGGACTACCCCACCTACGAGCAGTACTTC
TRBJ2-2	TRBV10-2	17	-	-	CASRLRRARSNTGELFF	TGCGCCAGCAGACTTAGGCGAGCTAGGAGTAACACCGGGGAGCTGTTTTTT
TRBJ2-1	TRBV19	16	TRBD2	-	CASSIGGSLGGNEQFF	TGTGCCAGTAGTATAGGGGGTAGCCTGGGGGGGAATGAGCAGTTCTTC
TRBJ1-2	TRBV4-1	14	-	-	CASSQAVLQDGYTF	TGCGCCAGCAGCCAGGCAGTTCTTCAGGATGGCTACACCTTC
TRBJ1-2	TRBV29-1	12	-	-	CSVGRVSAGYTF	TGCAGCGTTGGGAGGGTTTCTGCTGGCTACACCTTC
TRBJ2-7	TRBV9	14	-	once	CASSVVGGVAEQYF	TGTGCCAGCAGCGTAGTAGGAGGGGTGGCCGAGCAGTACTTC
TRBJ2-5	TRBV2	15	TRBD2	once	CASSFQGLAEETQYF	TGTGCCAGCAGTTTTCAGGGACTAGCGGAAGAGACCCAGTACTTC
TRBJ1-1	TRBV13	14	-	once	CASSFPGLTTEAFF	TGTGCCAGCAGCTTTCCGGGGTTGACCACTGAAGCTTTCTTT
TRBJ2-7	TRBV2	14	-	few	CASSDRTGSYEQYF	TGTGCCAGCAGTGATCGAACGGGGTCCTACGAGCAGTACTTC
TRBJ2-1	TRBV19	16	TRBD2	-	CASSITGLAGEREQFF	TGTGCCAGTAGTATCACTGGACTAGCGGGAGAACGTGAGCAGTTCTTC
TRBJ2-7	TRBV9	13	TRBD2	-	CASSVSGGYEQYF	TGTGCCAGCAGCGTCTCGGGAGGCTACGAGCAGTACTTC
TRBJ1-1	TRBV5-6	16	TRBD1	-	CASSLSGTGPGTEAFF	TGTGCCAGCAGCTTGAGTGGGACAGGCCCGGGCACTGAAGCTTTCTTT
TRBJ2-5	TRBV6-5	13	-	-	CASRGGIWETQYF	TGTGCCAGCAGGGGAGGCATATGGGAGACCCAGTACTTC
TRBJ2-3	TRBV4-1	15	-	-	CASSQPLRYRDTQYF	TGCGCCAGCAGCCAGCCCCTCAGGTACCGAGATACGCAGTATTTT
TRBJ1-3	TRBV19	15	TRBD1	once	CASSIRQGVGNTIYF	TGTGCCAGTAGTATCCGACAGGGGGTTGGAAACACCATATATTTT
TRBJ1-1	TRBV7-3	13	TRBD1	-	CASSSTGGGEAFF	TGTGCCAGCAGCTCCACAGGGGGGGGTGAAGCTTTCTTT
TRBJ1-1	TRBV5-1	18	TRBD1	once	CASSLGLGQGALSTEAFF	TGCGCCAGCAGCTTGGGCCTTGGACAGGGGGCTTTGAGCACTGAAGCTTTCTTT
TRBJ1-2	TRBV10-3	14	-	-	CAISESTANYGYTF	TGTGCCATCAGTGAGTCGACAGCCAACTATGGCTACACCTTC
TRBJ1-3	TRBV5-6	15	TRBD1	-	CASSFRDRVGNTIYF	TGTGCCAGCAGCTTCCGGGACAGGGTAGGAAACACCATATATTTT
TRBJ2-7	TRBV2	14	-	-	CASREGQGVYEQYF	TGTGCCAGCAGGGAGGGGCAGGGGGTGTACGAGCAGTACTTC
TRBJ1-4	TRBV2	14	-	few	CASSERRGEEKLFF	TGTGCCAGCAGTGAACGCAGGGGAGAGGAAAAACTGTTTTTT
TRBJ2-5	TRBV5-4	15	TRBD2	-	CASSLPGGARETQYF	TGTGCCAGCAGCTTGCCCGGGGGGGCGAGGGAGACCCAGTACTTC
TRBJ1-6	TRBV30	17	-	-	CAWRGRLIGANDSPLHF	TGTGCCTGGAGGGGTCGCCTTATAGGGGCAAACGATTCACCCCTCCACTTT
TRBJ2-2	TRBV7-7	14	-	-	CASSLDAVAGELFF	TGTGCTAGCAGCTTAGATGCGGTCGCCGGGGAGCTGTTTTTT
TRBJ1-5	TRBV5-8	13	TRBD1	once	CASSLTGGQPQHF	TGTGCCAGCAGCTTGACAGGGGGGCAGCCCCAGCATTTT
TRBJ1-3	TRBV28	13	-	-	CASSPTQRDTIYF	TGTGCCAGCAGTCCAACCCAGAGGGACACCATATATTTT
TRBJ2-5	TRBV7-3	15	TRBD2	-	CASSLGTRPQETQYF	TGTGCCAGCAGCTTGGGGACTAGACCCCAAGAGACCCAGTACTTC
TRBJ1-1	TRBV19	13	-	-	CASKQGRRTEAFF	TGTGCCAGTAAACAGGGACGGCGAACTGAAGCTTTCTTT
TRBJ2-7	TRBV14	17	-	-	CASSQDERAGLIYEQYF	TGTGCCAGCAGCCAAGACGAAAGGGCGGGACTCATATACGAGCAGTACTTC
TRBJ2-6	TRBV4-1	18	TRBD1	-	CASSHKGTGIPGANVLTF	TGCGCCAGCAGCCATAAGGGGACAGGGATTCCTGGGGCCAACGTCCTGACTTTC
TRBJ1-2	TRBV7-9	14	TRBD1	-	CASRPQGAIDGYTF	TGTGCCAGCAGGCCACAGGGGGCGATCGATGGCTACACCTTC
TRBJ2-3	TRBV7-2	19	TRBD2	-	CASSPSGLAGVWPTDTQYF	TGTGCCAGCAGCCCATCTGGACTAGCGGGGGTGTGGCCCACAGATACGCAGTATTTT